This TCR beta chain is from a study of cytomegalovirus exposure and HLA in healthy donors. The wider study: Some 85 million unique TCRs, all from HLA-typed donors, were included in an early release of the data.

PCR involved 60 Vbeta and 13 Jbeta primers. TCRdb's table, derived via immunoSEQ multiplex PCR, lists solely in-frame clones and lacks some. The sample gives approximately 150,000 clones, 76% of which show up once; approximately 1.8% is in the top ten. A remark on this clone: What it binds is not known.

Study-wide results and limits: Rarity marked most TCR sequences, yet some public TCRs occurred in many donors. As a later analysis showed, several of the most significant clusters appeared to be linked to common viral pathogens. Most CMV-associated TCR beta chains appeared HLA-restricted in a later analysis.

The sequencing sample was made of PBMCs. The receptor's source is a man between 35 and 55 years old in good health and CMV-seronegative.

The DNA of the CDR3 is TGTGCCAGCAATCCAATGAGAGATAGACTTGAGCAGTTCTTC. As protein: CASNPMRDRLEQFF. V is TRBV28 and J is TRBJ2-1; no clear D. Trimming cost V 7 bases and J 9 bases, with 19 bases left between them. CDR1 and CDR2 (germline): MDHEN, SYDVKM. The CDR3 is 14 amino acids.